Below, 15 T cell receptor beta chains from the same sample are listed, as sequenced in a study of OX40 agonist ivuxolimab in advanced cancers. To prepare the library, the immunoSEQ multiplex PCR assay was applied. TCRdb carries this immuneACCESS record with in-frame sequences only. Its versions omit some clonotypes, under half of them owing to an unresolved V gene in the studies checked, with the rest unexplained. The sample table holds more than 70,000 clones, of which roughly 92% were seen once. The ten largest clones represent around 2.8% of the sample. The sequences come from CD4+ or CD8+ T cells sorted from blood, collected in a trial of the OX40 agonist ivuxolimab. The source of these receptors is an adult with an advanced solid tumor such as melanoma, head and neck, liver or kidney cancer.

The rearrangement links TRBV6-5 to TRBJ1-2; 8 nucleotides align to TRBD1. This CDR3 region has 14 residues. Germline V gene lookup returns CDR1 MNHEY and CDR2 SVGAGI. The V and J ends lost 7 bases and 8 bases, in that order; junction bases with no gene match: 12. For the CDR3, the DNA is TGTGCCAGCACGAGGGCAGGGGGCGTGGGGGGCTACACCTTC. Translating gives CASTRAGGVGGYTF.

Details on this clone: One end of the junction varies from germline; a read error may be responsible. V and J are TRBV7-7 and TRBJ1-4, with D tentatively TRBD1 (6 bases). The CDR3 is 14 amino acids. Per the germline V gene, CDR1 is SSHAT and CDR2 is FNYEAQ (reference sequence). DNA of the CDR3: TGTGCTAGCAGCCAGGGGACAACTAATGAAAAACTGTTTTTT. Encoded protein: CASSQGTTNEKLFF. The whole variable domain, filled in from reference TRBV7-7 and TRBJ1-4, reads GAGVSQSPRYKVTKRGQDVTLRCDPISSHATLYWYQQALGQGPEFLTYFNYEAQPDKSGLPSDRFSAERPEGSISTLTIQRTEQRDSAMYRCASSQGTTNEKLFFGSGTQLSVL.

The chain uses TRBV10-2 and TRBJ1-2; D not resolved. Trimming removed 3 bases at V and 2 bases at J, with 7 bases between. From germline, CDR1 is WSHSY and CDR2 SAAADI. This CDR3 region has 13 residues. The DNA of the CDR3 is TGCGCCAGCAGTGAAGGCAGCAACTATGGCTACACCTTC. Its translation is CASSEGSNYGYTF.

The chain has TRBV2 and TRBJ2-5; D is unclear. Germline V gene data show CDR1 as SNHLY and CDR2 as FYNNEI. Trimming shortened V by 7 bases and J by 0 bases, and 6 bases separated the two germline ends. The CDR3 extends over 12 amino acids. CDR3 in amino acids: CASTMYQETQYF. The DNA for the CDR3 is TGTGCCAGCACCATGTACCAAGAGACCCAGTACTTC.

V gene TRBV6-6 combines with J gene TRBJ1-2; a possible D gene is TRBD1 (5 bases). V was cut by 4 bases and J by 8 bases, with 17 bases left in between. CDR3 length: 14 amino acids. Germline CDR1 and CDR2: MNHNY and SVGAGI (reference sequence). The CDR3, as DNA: TGTGCCAGCAGTTCCCGGGACTCAAATGGGGGCTACACCTTC. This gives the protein CASSSRDSNGGYTF.

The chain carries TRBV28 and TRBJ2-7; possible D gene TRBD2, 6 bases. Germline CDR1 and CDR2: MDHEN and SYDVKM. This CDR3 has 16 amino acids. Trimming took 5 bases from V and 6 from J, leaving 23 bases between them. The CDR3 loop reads CASSPAGVAAVSEQYF. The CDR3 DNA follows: TGTGCCAGCAGTCCGGCCGGGGTAGCGGCAGTCAGCGAGCAGTACTTC. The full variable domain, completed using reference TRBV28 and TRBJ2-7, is DVKVTQSSRYLVKRTGEKVFLECVQDMDHENMFWYRQDPGLGLRLIYFSYDVKMKEKGDIPEGYSVSREKKERFSLILESASTNQTSMYLCASSPAGVAAVSEQYFGPGTRLTVT.

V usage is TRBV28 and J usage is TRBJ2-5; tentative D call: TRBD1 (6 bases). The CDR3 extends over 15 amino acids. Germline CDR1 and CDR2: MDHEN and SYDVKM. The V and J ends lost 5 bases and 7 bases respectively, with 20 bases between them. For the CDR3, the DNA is TGTGCCAGCAGTCCTTCGGACAGAGTTACAAGGACCCAGTACTTC. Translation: CASSPSDRVTRTQYF.

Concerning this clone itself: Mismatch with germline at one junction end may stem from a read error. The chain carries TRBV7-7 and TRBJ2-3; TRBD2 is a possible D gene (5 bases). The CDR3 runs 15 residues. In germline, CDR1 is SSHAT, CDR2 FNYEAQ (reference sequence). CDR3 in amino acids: CASSLDSAGGDTQYF. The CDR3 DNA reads TGTGCTAGCAGCTTAGATAGCGCAGGCGGGGATACGCAGTATTTT.

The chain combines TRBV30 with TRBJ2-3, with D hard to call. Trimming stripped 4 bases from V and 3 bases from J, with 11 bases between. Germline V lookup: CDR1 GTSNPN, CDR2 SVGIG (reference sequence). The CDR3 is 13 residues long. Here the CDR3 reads CAWNVVATDTQYF. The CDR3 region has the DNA TGTGCCTGGAATGTGGTGGCTACAGATACGCAGTATTTT.

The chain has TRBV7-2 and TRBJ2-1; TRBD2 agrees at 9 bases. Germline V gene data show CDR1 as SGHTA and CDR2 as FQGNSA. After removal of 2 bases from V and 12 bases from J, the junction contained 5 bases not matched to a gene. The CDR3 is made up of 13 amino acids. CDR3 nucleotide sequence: TGTGCCAGCAGCTTACTAGCGGGGATCGGGCAGTTCTTC. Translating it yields CASSLLAGIGQFF.

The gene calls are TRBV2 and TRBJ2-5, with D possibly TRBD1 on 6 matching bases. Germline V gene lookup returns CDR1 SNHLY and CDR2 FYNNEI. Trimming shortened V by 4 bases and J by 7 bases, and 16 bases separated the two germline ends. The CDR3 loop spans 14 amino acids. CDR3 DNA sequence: TGTGCCAGCAGTGTGGGGGCAAAAGGAGGGACCCAGTACTTC. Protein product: CASSVGAKGGTQYF. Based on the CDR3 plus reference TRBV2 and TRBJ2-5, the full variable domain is EPEVTQTPSHQVTQMGQEVILRCVPISNHLYFYWYRQILGQKVEFLVSFYNNEISEKSEIFDDQFSVERPDGSNFTLKIRSTKLEDSAMYFCASSVGAKGGTQYFGPGTRLLVL.

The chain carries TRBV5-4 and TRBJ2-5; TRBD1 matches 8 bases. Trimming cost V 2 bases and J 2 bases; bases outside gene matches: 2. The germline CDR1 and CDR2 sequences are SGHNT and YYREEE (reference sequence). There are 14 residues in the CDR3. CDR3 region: CASSFRTGQETQYF. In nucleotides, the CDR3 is TGTGCCAGCAGCTTCCGGACAGGGCAAGAGACCCAGTACTTC.

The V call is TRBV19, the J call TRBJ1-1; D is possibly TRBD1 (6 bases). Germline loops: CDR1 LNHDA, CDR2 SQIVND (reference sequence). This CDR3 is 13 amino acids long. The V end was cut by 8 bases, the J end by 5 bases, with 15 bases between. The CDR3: CASQGRGWTEAFF. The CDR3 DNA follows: TGTGCCAGTCAAGGCAGGGGATGGACTGAAGCTTTCTTT.

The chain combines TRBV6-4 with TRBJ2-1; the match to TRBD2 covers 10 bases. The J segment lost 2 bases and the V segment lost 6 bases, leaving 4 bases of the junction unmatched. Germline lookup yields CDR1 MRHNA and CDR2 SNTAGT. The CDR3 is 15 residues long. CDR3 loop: CASRAGLATYNEQFF. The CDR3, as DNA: TGTGCCAGCAGAGCGGGACTAGCGACCTACAATGAGCAGTTCTTC.

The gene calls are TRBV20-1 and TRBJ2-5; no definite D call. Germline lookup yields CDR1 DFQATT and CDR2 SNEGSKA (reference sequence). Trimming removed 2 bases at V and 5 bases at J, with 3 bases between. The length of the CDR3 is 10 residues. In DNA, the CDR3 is TGCAGTGCTAGACGGGAGACCCAGTACTTC. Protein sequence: CSARRETQYF.